The 22 T cell receptor beta chains below were found in one sample sequenced in a study of beta chain features in type 1 diabetes. The isolated RNA, all of it, was reverse transcribed, so expressed TCRB transcripts were what got sequenced. Produced via immunoSEQ multiplex PCR; TCRdb's table is partial and in-frame only. Of some 410,000 clones listed, approximately 13% are singletons. The sample consisted of naive CD4+ T cells from blood. These receptors all stem from a man aged 30 to 45 in good health.

This clone has more than one count but fewer than ten. This chain uses TRBV7-9 with TRBJ2-2; a possible D gene is TRBD1 (5 bases). Germline loops: CDR1 SEHNR, CDR2 FQNEAQ (reference sequence). Deletions cut 6 bases from V and 8 bases from J, with 10 bases between. CDR3 length: 12 amino acids. CDR3 sequence reads: CASRMDIGELFF. The CDR3 region has the DNA TGTGCCAGCAGAATGGACATTGGGGAGCTGTTTTTT.

CDR3 coding DNA: TGTGCCAGCAGCTCCGGCACAGGGACAGCCGGGACCCAGTACTTC. Its protein is CASSSGTGTAGTQYF. The rearrangement links TRBV7-9 to TRBJ2-5; 7 positions agree with TRBD1. The CDR3 runs 15 residues. Germline V gene data show CDR1 as SEHNR and CDR2 as FQNEAQ (reference sequence). With V trimmed by 4 bases and J by 7 bases, 12 bases remained unmatched.

The rearrangement joins TRBV19 to TRBJ1-6; D ambiguous. CDR3 size: 13 residues. Trimming took 6 bases from V and 7 from J, leaving 10 bases between them. The germline V gene encodes CDR1 LNHDA and CDR2 SQIVND (reference sequence). CDR3 amino acids: CASRRSENSPLHF. As DNA, the CDR3 is TGTGCCAGTAGACGATCCGAAAATTCACCCCTCCACTTT.

This clone has only a few counts. This rearrangement joins TRBV6-5 to TRBJ2-1; D is possibly TRBD1 or TRBD2 (5 bases each). V lost 6 bases, J lost 2 bases, and 14 bases lay in between. CDR1 is MNHEY, CDR2 SVGAGI, per germline. This CDR3 has 15 residues. The CDR3 spells CASRSGRLTYNEQFF. In nucleotides, the CDR3 is TGTGCCAGCAGGTCGGGACGCTTAACCTACAATGAGCAGTTCTTC.

This clone was recorded a few times. This chain links TRBV6-5 with TRBJ2-3; 10 nucleotides line up with TRBD2. Losses at the gene ends were 6 bases for V and 4 bases for J; bases not matched to a gene: 7. CDR1 and CDR2 (germline): MNHEY, SVGAGI. CDR3 length equals 15 residues. CDR3 amino acids: CASRATSGMADTQYF. CDR3 bases: TGTGCCAGCAGGGCAACTAGCGGGATGGCAGATACGCAGTATTTT.

V is TRBV5-4 and J is TRBJ1-4; tentatively, D is TRBD1 (5 bases). Germline V gene sequence: CDR1 SGHNT, CDR2 YYREEE (reference sequence). The CDR3 covers 14 residues. Between the trimmed V and J ends, which lost 0 bases and 5 bases, there was a span of 8 bases. The CDR3 nucleotides read TGTGCCAGCAGCTTGGCAGGGTTAAATGAAAAACTGTTTTTT. Translating it yields CASSLAGLNEKLFF.

The V and J genes are TRBV5-4 and TRBJ2-5; 9 bases are shared with TRBD2. From germline, CDR1 is SGHNT and CDR2 YYREEE (reference sequence). After removal of 4 bases from V and 2 bases from J, the junction contained 9 bases not matched to a gene. This CDR3 contains 16 residues. CDR3 sequence: CASSQEASGAQETQYF. The CDR3 region has the DNA TGTGCCAGCAGCCAAGAGGCTAGCGGGGCTCAAGAGACCCAGTACTTC.

The rearrangement uses TRBV5-1 and TRBJ1-1, with D perhaps matching TRBD1 (6 bases). V lost 1 base, J lost 1 base, and 8 bases lay in between. CDR3 length: 14 residues. Looked up from germline, CDR1 is SGHRS and CDR2 is YFSETQ. The CDR3 DNA follows: TGCGCCAGCAGCTTGTCGGGGGCGAACACTGAAGCTTTCTTT. The encoded protein is CASSLSGANTEAFF.

This clone was found a few times. J is TRBJ2-4 and V is TRBV30, with D unresolved. Germline V gene lookup returns CDR1 GTSNPN and CDR2 SVGIG (reference sequence). The CDR3 loop spans 17 amino acids. Trimming cost V 0 bases and J 1 base, with 16 bases left between them. CDR3 coding DNA: TGTGCCTGGAGTGTACCCGACGTCAAGTGGGCCAAAAACATTCAGTACTTC. Translation: CAWSVPDVKWAKNIQYF.

The chain joins TRBV7-9 to TRBJ2-1; no definite D call. Germline V gene lookup returns CDR1 SEHNR and CDR2 FQNEAQ (reference sequence). The V end lost 5 bases, the J end lost 12 bases, and 11 bases lay between the germline ends. This CDR3 spans 11 amino acids. CDR3 amino acids: CASSTREVQFF. The DNA of the CDR3 is TGTGCCAGCAGCACGAGAGAGGTGCAGTTCTTC.

The rearrangement joins TRBV7-2 to TRBJ2-7; perhaps D is TRBD1 or TRBD2 (5 bases each). Germline V CDR1 and CDR2: SGHTA, FQGNSA. The V and J ends lost 5 bases and 2 bases respectively, with 13 bases between them. The CDR3 runs to 14 residues. In DNA, the CDR3 is TGTGCCAGCAGCCCTCCCGGGACCCCCTACGAGCAGTACTTC. Translating it yields CASSPPGTPYEQYF.

The table lists this clone with a few counts. CDR3 sequence: CASSLDRQGSPEAFF. DNA of the CDR3: TGTGCCAGCAGCCTAGATAGACAGGGTAGTCCTGAAGCTTTCTTT. The V call is TRBV13, the J call TRBJ1-1; 7 bases fit TRBD1. The length of the CDR3 is 15 residues. Trimming cost V 5 bases and J 6 bases; bases outside gene matches: 12. Per germline, CDR1 PRHDT and CDR2 FYEKMQ (reference sequence).

This clone occurred a few times. The junction does not match germline at one end; this may be a read error. This chain uses TRBV7-7 with TRBJ2-1; 13 nucleotides align to TRBD2. The germline CDR1 and CDR2 sequences are SSHAT and FNYEAQ (reference sequence). The CDR3 consists of 16 residues. CDR3 nucleotide sequence: TGTGCTAGCAGCTTAGCGGGACTAGCGGGAATACATGAGCAGTTCTTC. Its translation: CASSLAGLAGIHEQFF.

The gene calls are TRBV30 and TRBJ2-5; the D is unclear. Trimming removed 3 bases at V and 0 bases at J, with 11 bases between. Germline CDR1 and CDR2: GTSNPN and SVGIG (reference sequence). CDR3 length: 14 residues. The CDR3 DNA reads TGTGCCTGGAGGTCTTCGGCGTACCAAGAGACCCAGTACTTC. Its translation is CAWRSSAYQETQYF.

The V gene is TRBV7-9, the J gene TRBJ2-1, with 9 bases fitting TRBD2. V shed 1 base and J 4 bases; nucleotides not matched to a gene: 5. Germline-derived CDR1 and CDR2 are SEHNR and FQNEAQ (reference sequence). This CDR3 spans 16 amino acids. In nucleotides, the CDR3 is TGTGCCAGCAGCTTAGGGCTAGCGGGATTGTACAATGAGCAGTTCTTC. The encoded protein is CASSLGLAGLYNEQFF.

This clone was recorded once. The chain combines TRBV15 with TRBJ2-5; D is perhaps TRBD2 (5 bases). V was shortened by 0 bases and J by 2 bases, with 7 bases between the two germline ends. The CDR3 spans 14 residues. Germline CDR1 is LNHNV and CDR2 is YYDKDF (reference sequence). Here the CDR3 reads CATSRDEGQETQYF. The CDR3 nucleotides read TGTGCCACCAGCAGAGACGAGGGACAAGAGACCCAGTACTTC. The full variable domain, its missing parts supplied by reference TRBV15 and TRBJ2-5, is DAMVIQNPRYQVTQFGKPVTLSCSQTLNHNVMYWYQQKSSQAPKLLFHYYDKDFNNEADTPDNFQSRRPNTSFCFLDIRSPGLGDTAMYLCATSRDEGQETQYFGPGTRLLVL.

V is TRBV30 and J is TRBJ1-2; no reliable D call. There are 13 residues in the CDR3. Per germline, CDR1 GTSNPN and CDR2 SVGIG (reference sequence). The V and J ends lost 1 base and 3 bases respectively, with 9 bases between them. The CDR3 loop reads CAWSARSYYGYTF. CDR3 in DNA: TGTGCCTGGAGTGCTCGCAGCTACTATGGCTACACCTTC.

The chain uses TRBV6-5 and TRBJ2-3; D unclear. This CDR3 region has 13 residues. Trimming removed 2 bases from V and 1 base from J, with 4 bases in between. Germline V gives CDR1 MNHEY, CDR2 SVGAGI. The CDR3 DNA reads TGTGCCAGCAGTTACCCCGGCACAGATACGCAGTATTTT. Translation gives CASSYPGTDTQYF.

This clone was seen a few times. The V call is TRBV11-2, the J call TRBJ2-5; possibly TRBD2 for D (5 bases). Germline V gives CDR1 SGHAT, CDR2 FQNNGV. Trimming cost V 4 bases and J 5 bases, with 11 bases left between them. The CDR3 is 13 amino acids. The CDR3 loop is CASSSSGMETQYF. CDR3 sequence (DNA): TGTGCCAGCAGCTCAAGCGGAATGGAGACCCAGTACTTC.

A note on this clone: Different DNA sequences within this sample yield the same CDR3. The rearrangement links TRBV5-1 to TRBJ2-3; D might be TRBD1 (6 bases). The germline V gene encodes CDR1 SGHRS and CDR2 YFSETQ. CDR3 length equals 15 residues. Trimming took off 0 bases at V and 1 base at J, with 9 bases between the two ends. The CDR3 here is CASSLVRGGTDTQYF. CDR3 nucleotide sequence: TGCGCCAGCAGCTTGGTCAGGGGCGGCACAGATACGCAGTATTTT.

This clone was counted ten times or more. This chain connects TRBV10-3 to TRBJ2-1; D tentatively reads TRBD1 or TRBD2 (5 bases each). The CDR3 consists of 14 residues. Trimming cost V 9 bases and J 5 bases, with 17 bases left between them. Germline V gives CDR1 ENHRY, CDR2 SYGVKD. As DNA, the CDR3 is TGTGCCATACACGCCGGGACCAAAAACAATGAGCAGTTCTTC. Protein: CAIHAGTKNNEQFF.

This clone was counted between two and nine times. The chain uses TRBV27 and TRBJ1-2, with TRBD1 matching 8 bases. The trim removed 6 bases at V and 2 bases at J, leaving 2 bases unmatched. Germline V gene sequence: CDR1 MNHEY, CDR2 SMNVEV (reference sequence). This CDR3 is 13 amino acids long. CDR3 DNA sequence: TGTGCCAGCAGCCACAGGGGGAACTATGGCTACACCTTC. It codes for CASSHRGNYGYTF.